This TCR beta chain was sequenced in a study of cytomegalovirus exposure and HLA in healthy donors. The PCR ran on 60 Vbeta and 13 Jbeta primers. Data came from immunoSEQ multiplex PCR; TCRdb stores just in-frame clones and leaves some out. In the table there are over 100,000 clones, 77% of which are singletons. CDR3 size: 16 residues. CDR1 is SGDLS, CDR2 YYNGEE, per germline. J gave up 2 bases and V 0 bases, and 3 bases lay outside the gene matches. The sequence derives from a male donor in good health and CMV-seropositive. V and J are TRBV9 and TRBJ2-3; TRBD2 aligns across 10 bases. What was sequenced was PBMCs. Here the CDR3 reads CASSVELAGYTDTQYF. CDR3 bases: TGTGCCAGCAGCGTAGAACTAGCGGGGTACACAGATACGCAGTATTTT.